This T cell receptor (beta chain) originates from a study of human T cells and chemical hapten exposure. Individual cDNA molecules each carried unique molecular identifiers attached by the library. TCRdb independently ran MiXCR on the RACE reads; one entry per CDR3 protein. The sample lists fewer than 100,000 distinct CDR3 sequences; roughly 12% were seen once. Time point described: patch test 1, 2 weeks after DPC sensitization. Noted treatment: therapeutic diphenylcyclopropenone sensitization with weekly scalp DPC. Regarding the study as a whole: More PT1 expanded TCRs went with higher patch test scores.

This clonotype has ten or more counts. As yet, its antigen is unknown. The junction does not match germline at one end; this may be a read error. The CDR3 has 14 amino acids. Germline CDR1 and CDR2: SSHAT and FNYEAQ (reference sequence). Sequencing used whole blood, obtained in connection with sensitization to the hapten diphenylcyclopropenone (DPC). The origin of this receptor is a woman aged 40-49 years with alopecia areata. Some clones in this sample may be carry-over from other donors' samples. The chain couples TRBV7-7 to TRBJ2-5, with D unresolved. The CDR3 sequence is CASSHQASGETQYF. Written as DNA, the CDR3 is TGTGCTAGCAGCCACCAGGCATCGGGAGAGACCCAGTACTTC. The full variable domain, its missing parts supplied by reference TRBV7-7 and TRBJ2-5, is GAGVSQSPRYKVTKRGQDVTLRCDPISSHATLYWYQQALGQGPEFLTYFNYEAQPDKSGLPSDRFSAERPEGSISTLTIQRTEQRDSAMYRCASSHQASGETQYFGPGTRLLVL.